This TCR beta chain was sequenced for a study of shared clonotypes between healthy human individuals. Investigators divided CD4+ cells into CD45RA+ naive and CD45RA-negative memory subsets. About this clone itself: The antigen is unknown.

Running of the assay took place at deep level. The method was immunoSEQ multiplex PCR; TCRdb's version includes in-frame clones alone and lacks a portion of them. The table lists under 600,000 clones, roughly 95% of them singletons, with 0.05% to 0.07% in the top ten. Study conclusions and caveats: The four-donor shared clonotypes exceeded non-shared clonotypes in generation probability, with non-shared ones scoring lower. Researchers sampled only blood; tissue repertoires likely differ.

The clonotype was recovered from a woman aged 25 to 39 in good health. The sequencing sample was made of naive CD4+ T cells sorted from blood. The sample's subset: CD45RA+ positively selected.

The CDR3 DNA reads TGTGCCAGCAGTGAATACTGGGACAGCACAGATACGCAGTATTTT. Its protein is CASSEYWDSTDTQYF. The chain has TRBV25-1 and TRBJ2-3; perhaps D is TRBD1 or TRBD2 (5 bases each). CDR3 length: 15 residues. With 0 bases removed from V and 0 bases from J, the gap between germline ends came to 7 bases. Germline V lookup: CDR1 MGHDK, CDR2 SYGVNS.